The subject of this entry is one T cell receptor (beta chain). In the original workflow: Researchers report that nucleated cell counts were estimated from reference gene primer amplification. Method: immunoSEQ multiplex PCR; TCRdb's copy keeps in-frame clones and lacks some. V, J and clone size derive from that table, while D and trimming were established from the DNA sequence. The sample has over 70,000 clones, 91% seen once. The sample is drawn from a study of blood T cell repertoires in COVID-19. Study-wide background: The origin of the acute and convalescent COVID-19 samples was the United States, Italy and Spain. PBMCs, B-cell-depleted T cells, or T cells provided the cDNA or gDNA that made up the material.

Recruited during active infection, patients (from Seattle) were subsequently followed longitudinally. The CDR3 contains 14 residues. Trimming left V 0 bases short and J 4 bases short, with 9 bases between. CDR1 KGHSH and CDR2 LQKENI come from the germline V gene. The sequenced sample was peripheral blood. The J gene is TRBJ2-5, the V gene TRBV18, with D perhaps TRBD2 (5 bases). The clonotype comes from a man aged 45 to 65 with COVID-19, enrolled during active disease. For the CDR3, the DNA is TGTGCCAGCTCACCACCAACGGGAAGAGAGACCCAGTACTTC. As protein: CASSPPTGRETQYF.